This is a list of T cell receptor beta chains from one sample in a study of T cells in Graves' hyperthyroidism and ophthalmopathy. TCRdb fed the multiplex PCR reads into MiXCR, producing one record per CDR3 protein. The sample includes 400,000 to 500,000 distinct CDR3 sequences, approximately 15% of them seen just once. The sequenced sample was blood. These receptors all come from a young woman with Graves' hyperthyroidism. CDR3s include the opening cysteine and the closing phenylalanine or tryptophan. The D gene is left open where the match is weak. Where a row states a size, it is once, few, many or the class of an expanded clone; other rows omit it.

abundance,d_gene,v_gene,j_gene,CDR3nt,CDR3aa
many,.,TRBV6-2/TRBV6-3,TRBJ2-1,TGTGCCAGCAGTTACCGGAAACACCCTCCCCACAATGAGCAGTTCTTC,CASSYRKHPPHNEQFF
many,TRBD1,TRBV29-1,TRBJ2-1,TGCAGCGTTGTCGGGACAGAAAGCGACAATGAGCAGTTCTTC,CSVVGTESDNEQFF
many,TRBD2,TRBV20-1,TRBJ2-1,TGCAGTGCTAGAGTCGCCGGACTAGCCTCCTACAATGAGCAGTTCTTC,CSARVAGLASYNEQFF
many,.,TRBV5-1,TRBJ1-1,TGCGCCAGCACCCCTGAACCGGGTCGGACTGAAGCTTTCTTT,CASTPEPGRTEAFF
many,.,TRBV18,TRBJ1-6,TGTGCCAGCTCACCACAGGGTGAGGGTAATTCACCCCTCCACTTT,CASSPQGEGNSPLHF
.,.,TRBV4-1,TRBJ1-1,TGCGCCAGCAGCCAAGATAAAAAAGGGTTGGGTACGAAAATCAACACTGAAGCTTTCTTT,CASSQDKKGLGTKINTEAFF
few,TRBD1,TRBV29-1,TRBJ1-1,TGCAGCGTAGGGGGACAGGGGACTGAAGCTTTCTTT,CSVGGQGTEAFF
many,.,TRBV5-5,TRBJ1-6,TGTGCCAGCGGGATCCGTACGGGTTATAATTCACCCCTCCACTTT,CASGIRTGYNSPLHF
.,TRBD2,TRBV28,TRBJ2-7,TGTGCCAGCAGTTCTCTAGCGGGACTCTCCTACGAGCAGTACTTC,CASSSLAGLSYEQYF
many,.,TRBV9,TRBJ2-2,TGTGCCAGCAGCGGGAAGGAGGGTGGAGTTGGCACCGGGGAGCTGTTTTTT,CASSGKEGGVGTGELFF
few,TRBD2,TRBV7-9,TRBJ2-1,TGTGCCAGCAGCGACAGACTAGCGATTTACAATGAGCAGTTCTTC,CASSDRLAIYNEQFF
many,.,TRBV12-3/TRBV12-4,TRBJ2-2,TGTGCCAGCAATCAACTCGGGAGATCTGGCGGGGAGCTGTTTTTT,CASNQLGRSGGELFF
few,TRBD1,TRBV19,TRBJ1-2,TGTGCCAGTAACCAGGACAGGGTCTATGGCTACACCTTC,CASNQDRVYGYTF
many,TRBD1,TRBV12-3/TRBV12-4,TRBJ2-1,TGTGCCAGCAGTTTGGAAGGGGGCAGTGAGTTCTTC,CASSLEGGSEFF
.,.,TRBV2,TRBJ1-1,TGTGTCAGCGGCTGGGACCGGGGGGCCTCCGCGGACACTGAAGCTTTCTTT,CVSGWDRGASADTEAFF
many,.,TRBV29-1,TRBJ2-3,TGCAGCGCCCACCGGGATACGCAGTATTTT,CSAHRDTQYF
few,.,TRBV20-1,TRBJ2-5,TGCAGTGCTAGCCTGGACCAAAACAACGCCCAGTACTTC,CSASLDQNNAQYF
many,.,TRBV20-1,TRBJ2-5,TGCAGTGCCTTTTGGCCTTCTCAGCCACCCCCAGAGACCCAGTACTTC,CSAFWPSQPPPETQYF
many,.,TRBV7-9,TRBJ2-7,TGTGCCAGCAGCTTATATGGCGAAAGCTCCTACGAGCAGTACTTC,CASSLYGESSYEQYF
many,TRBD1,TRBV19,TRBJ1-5,TGTGCCAGTAGTTTAGGACAGGGACACAATCAGCCCCAGCATTTT,CASSLGQGHNQPQHF
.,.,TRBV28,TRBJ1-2,TGTGCCAACAGCCCCGAGGTCAGGGCTGGCTACACCTTC,CANSPEVRAGYTF
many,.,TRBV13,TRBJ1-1,TGTGCCAGCAGCTTCTACTCCTCTGGGACTGAAGCTTTCTTT,CASSFYSSGTEAFF
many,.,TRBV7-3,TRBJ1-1,TGTGCCAGCAGCTTGGACGGCGGGGGGACTGAAGCTTTCTTT,CASSLDGGGTEAFF
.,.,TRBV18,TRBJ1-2,TGTGCCAGCTCGCAGAGACAGTCCGATAGGTATAACTATGGCTACACCTTC,CASSQRQSDRYNYGYTF
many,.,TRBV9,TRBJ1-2,TGTGCCAGCAGCGTAGTGGAGGGAGCAGGCCGCGGCTACACCTTC,CASSVVEGAGRGYTF
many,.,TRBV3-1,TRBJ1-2,TGTGCCAGCAGCCAAGATTGGCGGGTCGGCTACACCTTC,CASSQDWRVGYTF
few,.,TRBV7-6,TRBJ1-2,TGTGCCAGCAGCTTAGCGGGGCAGGGGTACTATGGCTACACCTTC,CASSLAGQGYYGYTF
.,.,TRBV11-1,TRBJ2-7,TGTGCCAGCAGCTTAGTCCCGACGGGGGAGCTTAACGAGCAGTACTTC,CASSLVPTGELNEQYF
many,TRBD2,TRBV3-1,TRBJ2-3,TGTGCCAGCAGCCAAGAAATGAGGGCTAGCGGAAACACAGATACGCAGTATTTT,CASSQEMRASGNTDTQYF
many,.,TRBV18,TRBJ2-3,TGTGCCAGCTCACCTCTCCGGGGACAAGGCACAGATACGCAGTATTTT,CASSPLRGQGTDTQYF
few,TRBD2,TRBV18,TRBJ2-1,TGTGCCACCACCGGGACTAGCGGGAGCGTTATACGGAATGAGCAGTTCTTC,CATTGTSGSVIRNEQFF
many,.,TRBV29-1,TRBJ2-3,TGCAGCGTTGAAGATCGGGAGCGCGGCACAGATACGCAGTATTTT,CSVEDRERGTDTQYF
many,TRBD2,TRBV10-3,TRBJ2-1,TGTGCCATCAAGGTCGGCGGGGGCTACAATGAGCAGTTCTTC,CAIKVGGGYNEQFF
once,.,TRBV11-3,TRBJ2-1,TGTGCCAGCAGTTTGTCGGACTCTCTCAATGAGCAGTTCTTC,CASSLSDSLNEQFF
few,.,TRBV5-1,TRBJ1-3,TGCGCCAGCAGCCTAAGACACTTGAGAGGGAAGCCTGGAAACACCATATATTTT,CASSLRHLRGKPGNTIYF
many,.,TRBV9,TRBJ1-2,TGTGCCAGCAGCGAGGCCACAGGGTTGGGCTACACCTTC,CASSEATGLGYTF
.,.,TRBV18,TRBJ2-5,TGTGCCAGCTCACCACCGGGTCAACAGGTGGGACAAGAGACCCAGTACTTC,CASSPPGQQVGQETQYF
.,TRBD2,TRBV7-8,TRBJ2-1,TGTGCCAGCAGCCTTAGCGGGTTTCCCTACAATGAGCAGTTCTTC,CASSLSGFPYNEQFF
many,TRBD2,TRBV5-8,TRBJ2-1,TGTGCCAGTCAGAGGGCGGGAGGGTACAATGAGCAGTTCTTC,CASQRAGGYNEQFF
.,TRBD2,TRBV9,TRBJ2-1,TGTGCCAGCACCCCTGAAGGGCTAGCGGGGGGCGAGAGGCTTCTTAATGAGCAGTTCTTC,CASTPEGLAGGERLLNEQFF
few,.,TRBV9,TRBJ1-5,TGTGCCAGCAGCGAGGACGGCATTAGCAATCAGCCCCAGCATTTT,CASSEDGISNQPQHF
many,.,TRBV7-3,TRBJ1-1,TGTGCCAGCAGCTCCCGAGGGGGGGCGCGAGACACTGAAGCTTTCTTT,CASSSRGGARDTEAFF
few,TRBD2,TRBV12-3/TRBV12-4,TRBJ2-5,TGTGCCAGTGGGACTAGCGGGAGGTTAGAGACCCAGTACTTC,CASGTSGRLETQYF
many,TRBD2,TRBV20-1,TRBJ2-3,TGCAGTGCTAACAGACTAGCGGGACTCAACACAGATACGCAGTATTTT,CSANRLAGLNTDTQYF
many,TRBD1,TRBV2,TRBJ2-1,TGTGCCAGCAACAGGGGTAACAATGAGCAGTTCTTC,CASNRGNNEQFF
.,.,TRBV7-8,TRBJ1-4,TGTGCCAGCAGCTTATTCACAGCAACTAATGAAAAACTGTTTTTT,CASSLFTATNEKLFF
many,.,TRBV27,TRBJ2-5,TGTGCCAGCAGTTCCCTAGGGACCCAGTACTTC,CASSSLGTQYF
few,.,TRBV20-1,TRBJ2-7,TGCAGTGCCTTCGACCGGGGCCTTCCCACCTACGAGCAGTACTTC,CSAFDRGLPTYEQYF
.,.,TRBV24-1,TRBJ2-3,TGTGCCATCCCTCCCGCCCCGTACTTTTCTGATACGCAGTATTTT,CAIPPAPYFSDTQYF